This T cell receptor beta chain came from a study of blood T cell repertoires in COVID-19. Profiled with immunoSEQ multiplex PCR; TCRdb holds only in-frame clones, not every one. Here the sample spans some 260,000 clones, approximately 84% being singletons. The CDR3 has 16 amino acids. CDR1 is SGDLS, CDR2 YYNGEE, per germline. V lost 0 bases and J lost 2; bases outside the gene matches: 6. Sequenced sample: PBMCs or T cells enriched from blood (not recorded which). This chain connects TRBV9 to TRBJ2-5; 8 bases align to TRBD2. The clonotype comes from a man aged 35 to 55 who had recovered from COVID-19. The CDR3 bases are TGTGCCAGCAGCGTAGGTACGGGAGGGATTCAAGAGACCCAGTACTTC. Protein: CASSVGTGGIQETQYF.